A selection of T cell receptor beta chains follows, all from one sample in a study of cytomegalovirus exposure and HLA in healthy donors. The table came from immunoSEQ multiplex PCR; TCRdb's copy has only in-frame clones and leaves some out. Its table records tens of thousands of clones. Sequencing used PBMCs. Source of these receptors: a male donor in good health and CMV-seronegative. Both conserved end residues are part of each CDR3. Each record gives: J gene, D gene, V gene, CDR3 length, CDR3 DNA, CDR3 protein. D genes are given only for firm matches.

j_call: TRBJ1-5; d_call: NA; v_call: TRBV9; cdr3_length: 14; cdr3_nt: TGTGCCAGCAGCACTCAAGATAGCAATCAGCCCCAGCATTTT; cdr3_aa: CASSTQDSNQPQHF
j_call: TRBJ1-2; d_call: TRBD1; v_call: TRBV6-5; cdr3_length: 15; cdr3_nt: TGTGCCAGCAGTTCTCCGGGACAGGGGGATTATGGCTACACCTTC; cdr3_aa: CASSSPGQGDYGYTF
j_call: TRBJ2-7; d_call: NA; v_call: TRBV6-5; cdr3_length: 15; cdr3_nt: TGTGCCAGCAGTTACTCGATATTAGCTGGCTACGAGCAGTACTTC; cdr3_aa: CASSYSILAGYEQYF
j_call: TRBJ1-2; d_call: TRBD1; v_call: TRBV4-3; cdr3_length: 16; cdr3_nt: TGCGCCAGCAGCCGAATTGCCGGACAGGGAGGCAATGGCTACACCTTC; cdr3_aa: CASSRIAGQGGNGYTF
j_call: TRBJ1-1; d_call: NA; v_call: TRBV7-9; cdr3_length: 13; cdr3_nt: TGTGCCAGCCACAGGTTTACGAACACTGAAGCTTTCTTT; cdr3_aa: CASHRFTNTEAFF
j_call: TRBJ2-7; d_call: TRBD2; v_call: TRBV11-2; cdr3_length: 16; cdr3_nt: TGTGCCAGCAGCTTTATAAGCGGGGGACCATCCTACGAGCAGTACTTC; cdr3_aa: CASSFISGGPSYEQYF
j_call: TRBJ1-1; d_call: NA; v_call: TRBV9; cdr3_length: 15; cdr3_nt: TGTGCCAGCAGCGTAGAATTCACCGGGGTCGGTGGAGCTTTCTTT; cdr3_aa: CASSVEFTGVGGAFF
j_call: TRBJ1-1; d_call: NA; v_call: TRBV6-1; cdr3_length: 9; cdr3_nt: TGTGCCGGAGGGACTGAAGCTTTCTTT; cdr3_aa: CAGGTEAFF
j_call: TRBJ1-5; d_call: NA; v_call: TRBV5-1; cdr3_length: 16; cdr3_nt: TGCGCCAGCAGCTTGGGGGCCACGGGATATTTGGAGCCCCAGCATTTT; cdr3_aa: CASSLGATGYLEPQHF
j_call: TRBJ2-7; d_call: TRBD2; v_call: TRBV18; cdr3_length: 14; cdr3_nt: TGTGCCAGCTCACGCCAGCGGGGGGAAAACGAGCAGTACTTC; cdr3_aa: CASSRQRGENEQYF
j_call: TRBJ1-4; d_call: NA; v_call: TRBV28; cdr3_length: 17; cdr3_nt: TGTGCCAGCAGTTCTACAGGGATAGGTGCAACTAATGAAGAACTGTTTTTT; cdr3_aa: CASSSTGIGATNEELFF
j_call: TRBJ2-7; d_call: TRBD2; v_call: TRBV5-1; cdr3_length: 14; cdr3_nt: TGCGCCAGCAGCTTGGCCGGGGGGGTCGGGGAGCAGTACTTC; cdr3_aa: CASSLAGGVGEQYF
j_call: TRBJ1-1; d_call: NA; v_call: TRBV2; cdr3_length: 11; cdr3_nt: TGTGCCAGCTACGCAGGGTTCGGAGCTTTCTTT; cdr3_aa: CASYAGFGAFF
j_call: TRBJ2-2; d_call: TRBD2; v_call: TRBV19; cdr3_length: 21; cdr3_nt: TGTGCCAGTAGTATCCCTGCGGGACTAGCGGGGGGGCCAAGGAACACCGGGGAGCTGTTTTTT; cdr3_aa: CASSIPAGLAGGPRNTGELFF
j_call: TRBJ1-2; d_call: NA; v_call: TRBV5-4; cdr3_length: 14; cdr3_nt: TGTGCCAGCAGCTTGGCCGGAGGGGACGACGGCTACACCTTC; cdr3_aa: CASSLAGGDDGYTF
j_call: TRBJ1-1; d_call: TRBD1; v_call: TRBV18; cdr3_length: 16; cdr3_nt: TGTGCCAGCTCACCCCGGACAGGGCCAGGTAGTCCTGAAGCTTTCTTT; cdr3_aa: CASSPRTGPGSPEAFF
j_call: TRBJ2-3; d_call: NA; v_call: TRBV18; cdr3_length: 13; cdr3_nt: TGTGCCAGCTCACCGCAGGGAACAGATACGCAGTATTTT; cdr3_aa: CASSPQGTDTQYF
j_call: TRBJ1-1; d_call: NA; v_call: TRBV18; cdr3_length: 14; cdr3_nt: TGTGCCAGCTCACCCTCAGTCAGGAACACTGAAGCTTTCTTT; cdr3_aa: CASSPSVRNTEAFF
j_call: TRBJ2-2; d_call: TRBD2; v_call: TRBV7-3; cdr3_length: 15; cdr3_nt: TGTGCCAGCAGCCGGGAGGGTATGAACACCGGGGAGCTGTTTTTT; cdr3_aa: CASSREGMNTGELFF
j_call: TRBJ2-1; d_call: TRBD2; v_call: TRBV4-1; cdr3_length: 16; cdr3_nt: TGCGCCAGCAGCCAAGTCGGGAGGGCAGACGGCAATGAGCAGTTCTTC; cdr3_aa: CASSQVGRADGNEQFF
j_call: TRBJ2-7; d_call: NA; v_call: TRBV6-1; cdr3_length: 15; cdr3_nt: TGTGCCAGCAGTGTAAGGGGGGGCAGCGTGGGGGAGCAGTACTTC; cdr3_aa: CASSVRGGSVGEQYF
j_call: TRBJ2-2; d_call: TRBD2; v_call: TRBV30; cdr3_length: 16; cdr3_nt: TGTGCCTGGAGCTTCCGGGGGGGGCGATACACCGGGGAGCTGTTTTTT; cdr3_aa: CAWSFRGGRYTGELFF
j_call: TRBJ2-7; d_call: NA; v_call: TRBV6-6; cdr3_length: 15; cdr3_nt: TGTGCCAGCAGTTACTCGCAGGGTGGGCCCTACGAGCAGTACTTC; cdr3_aa: CASSYSQGGPYEQYF
j_call: TRBJ1-1; d_call: NA; v_call: TRBV29-1; cdr3_length: 13; cdr3_nt: TGCAGCGTTGTCGGGGAGTTGAACACTGAAGCTTTCTTT; cdr3_aa: CSVVGELNTEAFF
j_call: TRBJ2-1; d_call: TRBD1; v_call: TRBV6-6; cdr3_length: 13; cdr3_nt: TGTGCCAGCAGTTCCGGGACAGGTCGTGAGCAGTTCTTC; cdr3_aa: CASSSGTGREQFF
j_call: TRBJ2-1; d_call: NA; v_call: TRBV9; cdr3_length: 16; cdr3_nt: TGTGCCAGCAGCCTAGGACTCCTCAGCTCCGACAATGAGCAGTTCTTC; cdr3_aa: CASSLGLLSSDNEQFF
j_call: TRBJ2-7; d_call: TRBD1; v_call: TRBV27; cdr3_length: 20; cdr3_nt: TGTGCCAGCAGTTTATCGATCCCAACAGGGGGTTCCCTTATAACCTACGAGCAGTACTTC; cdr3_aa: CASSLSIPTGGSLITYEQYF
j_call: TRBJ1-6; d_call: TRBD1; v_call: TRBV19; cdr3_length: 14; cdr3_nt: TGTGCCAGTAGTATCCCGGGACAGAATTCACCCCTCCACTTT; cdr3_aa: CASSIPGQNSPLHF
j_call: TRBJ1-5; d_call: NA; v_call: TRBV5-6; cdr3_length: 17; cdr3_nt: TGTGCCAGCAGCTTGAGGAGGGGTAGGGCTTTCAATCAGCCCCAGCATTTT; cdr3_aa: CASSLRRGRAFNQPQHF
j_call: TRBJ1-2; d_call: NA; v_call: TRBV5-1; cdr3_length: 12; cdr3_nt: TGCGCCAGCAGCGCGGCGGTCTATGGCTACACCTTC; cdr3_aa: CASSAAVYGYTF
j_call: TRBJ2-7; d_call: NA; v_call: TRBV7-2; cdr3_length: 13; cdr3_nt: TGTGCCAGCAGCTACAACGCCCCTTCCGAGCAGTACTTC; cdr3_aa: CASSYNAPSEQYF
j_call: TRBJ2-3; d_call: TRBD2; v_call: TRBV5-1; cdr3_length: 17; cdr3_nt: TGCGCCAGCAGCTTCGGACTAGCGGGGGGCCGCACAGATACGCAGTATTTT; cdr3_aa: CASSFGLAGGRTDTQYF
j_call: TRBJ1-2; d_call: NA; v_call: TRBV30; cdr3_length: 12; cdr3_nt: TGTGCCTGGAGTCCGGGGGACTATGGCTACACCTTC; cdr3_aa: CAWSPGDYGYTF
j_call: TRBJ1-5; d_call: TRBD1; v_call: TRBV4-3; cdr3_length: 16; cdr3_nt: TGCGCCAGCAGCCAAGGCCGGACAGGGGGAAATCAGCCCCAGCATTTT; cdr3_aa: CASSQGRTGGNQPQHF
j_call: TRBJ2-3; d_call: NA; v_call: TRBV7-6; cdr3_length: 17; cdr3_nt: TGTGCCAGCAGCTTAGGGCGCGAGCAGGGGTTCACAGATACGCAGTATTTT; cdr3_aa: CASSLGREQGFTDTQYF
j_call: TRBJ1-2; d_call: NA; v_call: TRBV6-6; cdr3_length: 12; cdr3_nt: TGTGCCAGCAGTTTTGGACAGTCTGGCTACACCTTC; cdr3_aa: CASSFGQSGYTF
j_call: TRBJ2-7; d_call: TRBD1; v_call: TRBV30; cdr3_length: 14; cdr3_nt: TGTGCCTGGAGTGTTGGGACAGGGACCTACGAGCAGTACTTC; cdr3_aa: CAWSVGTGTYEQYF
j_call: TRBJ2-5; d_call: TRBD1; v_call: TRBV4-1; cdr3_length: 16; cdr3_nt: TGCGCCAGCAGCCAAGATCAGGGGGCTAGATCAGAGACCCAGTACTTC; cdr3_aa: CASSQDQGARSETQYF
j_call: TRBJ1-4; d_call: NA; v_call: TRBV6-5; cdr3_length: 16; cdr3_nt: TGTGCCAGCAGTTACTCTCTTGACAGGTTTAATGAAAAACTGTTTTTT; cdr3_aa: CASSYSLDRFNEKLFF
j_call: TRBJ2-7; d_call: TRBD2; v_call: TRBV18; cdr3_length: 16; cdr3_nt: TGTGCCAGCTCACCTACTACTAGCGGACCGAGTCACGAGCAGTACTTC; cdr3_aa: CASSPTTSGPSHEQYF
j_call: TRBJ1-6; d_call: NA; v_call: TRBV19; cdr3_length: 15; cdr3_nt: TGTGCCAGTAGTATTGATTTCCAGATTAATTCACCCCTCCACTTT; cdr3_aa: CASSIDFQINSPLHF
j_call: TRBJ2-1; d_call: NA; v_call: TRBV7-9; cdr3_length: 16; cdr3_nt: TGTGCCAGCAGCTTAGCGCAGAAGCTGAGGAGCAATGAGCAGTTCTTC; cdr3_aa: CASSLAQKLRSNEQFF
j_call: TRBJ2-7; d_call: TRBD1; v_call: TRBV11-2; cdr3_length: 16; cdr3_nt: TGTGCCAGCAGCCTTGGGTCCGGGACAGTCTCCTACGAGCAGTACTTC; cdr3_aa: CASSLGSGTVSYEQYF
j_call: TRBJ1-1; d_call: NA; v_call: TRBV5-1; cdr3_length: 12; cdr3_nt: TGCGCCAGCAGCTTGGGCGACACTGAAGCTTTCTTT; cdr3_aa: CASSLGDTEAFF
j_call: TRBJ1-1; d_call: NA; v_call: TRBV30; cdr3_length: 13; cdr3_nt: TGTGCCTGGAGTGCTACGGGGGTCTTAAAAGCTTTCTTT; cdr3_aa: CAWSATGVLKAFF
j_call: TRBJ1-3; d_call: TRBD1; v_call: TRBV18; cdr3_length: 19; cdr3_nt: TGTGCCAGCTCACCAGACAGGCCTACAGGGGGACTGCCCGGAAACACCATATATTTT; cdr3_aa: CASSPDRPTGGLPGNTIYF
j_call: TRBJ1-6; d_call: NA; v_call: TRBV18; cdr3_length: 15; cdr3_nt: TGTGCCAGCTCACTACCGAGGGCCCTTAATTCACCCCTCCACTTT; cdr3_aa: CASSLPRALNSPLHF
j_call: TRBJ1-6; d_call: TRBD1; v_call: TRBV30; cdr3_length: 12; cdr3_nt: TGTGCCGGGAACAGGGGGAATTCACCCCTCCACTTT; cdr3_aa: CAGNRGNSPLHF
j_call: TRBJ1-1; d_call: TRBD1; v_call: TRBV6-6; cdr3_length: 14; cdr3_nt: TGTGCCAGCAGCGGGACAGGTATGAACACTGAAGCTTTCTTT; cdr3_aa: CASSGTGMNTEAFF
j_call: TRBJ1-1; d_call: NA; v_call: TRBV2; cdr3_length: 12; cdr3_nt: TGTGCCAGCAATCGCGGGGGAACTGAAGCTTTCTTT; cdr3_aa: CASNRGGTEAFF
j_call: TRBJ1-5; d_call: NA; v_call: TRBV7-9; cdr3_length: 16; cdr3_nt: TGTGCCAGCAGCTACCCCTCGGGGGGCGCGGGGCAGCCCCAGCATTTT; cdr3_aa: CASSYPSGGAGQPQHF